This T cell receptor (beta chain) was captured in a study of pediatric ulcerative colitis. Study findings and constraints: Compared with controls, ulcerative colitis showed greater blood-rectum clone sharing.

In germline, CDR1 is KGHSH, CDR2 LQKENI. The length of the CDR3 is 11 residues. The germline V and J ends were trimmed by 8 bases and 5 bases, with 9 bases remaining between them. Blood was drawn at the time of colonoscopy. Worth noting for this clone: The antigen is unknown.

Sequencing was at survey level. Each sample received Survey-level depth of up to 500,000 reads. Some clones are missing from TCRdb's copy, which holds only in-frame ones; the method was immunoSEQ multiplex PCR. The table shows tens of thousands of clones, with 87% occurring only once. Sequencing was performed on blood. The receptor was isolated from a boy aged 5-17 years who was a control in a study of pediatric ulcerative colitis. The chain is built from TRBV18 and TRBJ1-2, with a possible D match to TRBD1 (5 bases). The CDR3 here is CASRGRYGYTF. CDR3 DNA sequence: TGTGCCAGCCGGGGCAGGTATGGCTACACCTTC.